This T cell receptor beta chain was retrieved from a study of T cell clones after liver transplantation. Here immunoSEQ multiplex PCR was the method, and the copy in TCRdb shows in-frame clones only, minus some. The sample records 60,000 or so clones, approximately 77% being singletons. The V gene's germline CDR1 is LNHDA and CDR2 SQIVND (reference sequence). The CDR3 runs 16 residues. V lost 7 bases and J lost 4; bases outside the gene matches: 9. Sequenced material: CD4+ T cells from blood, taken at the 22-month timepoint. This chain connects TRBV19 to TRBJ2-2; the match to TRBD1 covers 10 bases. The clonotype comes from a human patient who received a liver transplant. Some T cells may possibly be graft donor cells. CDR3 coding DNA: TGTGCCAGTACTCAGACAGGGGGCGCGGGCACCGGGGAGCTGTTTTTT. This sequence encodes CASTQTGGAGTGELFF.